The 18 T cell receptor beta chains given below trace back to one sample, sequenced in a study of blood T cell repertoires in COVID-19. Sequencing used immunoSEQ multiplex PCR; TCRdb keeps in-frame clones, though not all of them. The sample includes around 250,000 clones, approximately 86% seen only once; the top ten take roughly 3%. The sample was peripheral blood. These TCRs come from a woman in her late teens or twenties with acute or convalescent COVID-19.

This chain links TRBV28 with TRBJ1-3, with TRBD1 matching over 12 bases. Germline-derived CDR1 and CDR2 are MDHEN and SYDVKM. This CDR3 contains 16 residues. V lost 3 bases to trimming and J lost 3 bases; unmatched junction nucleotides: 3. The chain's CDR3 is CASSLGQGAGGNTIYF. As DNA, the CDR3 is TGTGCCAGCAGTTTGGGACAGGGGGCGGGTGGAAACACCATATATTTT.

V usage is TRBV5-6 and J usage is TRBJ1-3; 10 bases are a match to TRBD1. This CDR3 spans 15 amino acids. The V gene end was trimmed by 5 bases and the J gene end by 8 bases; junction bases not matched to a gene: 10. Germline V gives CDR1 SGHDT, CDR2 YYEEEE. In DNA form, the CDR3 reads TGTGCCAGCAGATATCGACAGGGGGCGAGGGACACCATATATTTT. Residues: CASRYRQGARDTIYF.

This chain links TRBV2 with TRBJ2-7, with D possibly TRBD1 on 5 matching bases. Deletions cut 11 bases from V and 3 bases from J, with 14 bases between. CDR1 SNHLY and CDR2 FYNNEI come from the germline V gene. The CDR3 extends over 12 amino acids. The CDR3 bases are TGTGCCGTACAAGGGGCCGACTACGAGCAGTACTTC. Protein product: CAVQGADYEQYF. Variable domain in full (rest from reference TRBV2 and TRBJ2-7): EPEVTQTPSHQVTQMGQEVILRCVPISNHLYFYWYRQILGQKVEFLVSFYNNEISEKSEIFDDQFSVERPDGSNFTLKIRSTKLEDSAMYFCAVQGADYEQYFGPGTRLTVT.

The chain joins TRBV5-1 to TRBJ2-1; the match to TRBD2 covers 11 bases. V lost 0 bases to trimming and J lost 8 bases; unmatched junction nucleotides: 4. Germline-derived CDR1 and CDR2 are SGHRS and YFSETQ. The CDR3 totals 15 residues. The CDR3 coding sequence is TGCGCCAGCAGCTTGGTTGTAGCGGGAGGGGATGAGCAGTTCTTC. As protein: CASSLVVAGGDEQFF.

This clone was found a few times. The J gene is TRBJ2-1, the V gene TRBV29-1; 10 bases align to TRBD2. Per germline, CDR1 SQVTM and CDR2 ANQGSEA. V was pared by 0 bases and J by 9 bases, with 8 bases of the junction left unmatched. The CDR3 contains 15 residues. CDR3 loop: CSVEDGTSAVGEQFF. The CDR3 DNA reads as TGCAGCGTTGAAGATGGGACTAGCGCGGTGGGTGAGCAGTTCTTC.

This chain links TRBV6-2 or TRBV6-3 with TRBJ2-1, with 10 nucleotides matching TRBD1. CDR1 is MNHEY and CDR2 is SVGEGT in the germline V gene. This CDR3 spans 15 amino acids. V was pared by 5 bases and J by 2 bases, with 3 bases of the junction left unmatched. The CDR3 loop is CASSRGQGTYNEQFF. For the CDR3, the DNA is TGTGCCAGCAGTCGGGGACAGGGGACCTACAATGAGCAGTTCTTC.

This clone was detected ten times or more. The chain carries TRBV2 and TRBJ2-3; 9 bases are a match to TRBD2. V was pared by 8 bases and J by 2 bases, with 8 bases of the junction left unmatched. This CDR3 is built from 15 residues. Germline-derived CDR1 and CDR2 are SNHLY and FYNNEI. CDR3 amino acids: CASPRLADYTDTQYF. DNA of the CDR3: TGTGCCAGCCCTAGACTAGCGGATTACACAGATACGCAGTATTTT.

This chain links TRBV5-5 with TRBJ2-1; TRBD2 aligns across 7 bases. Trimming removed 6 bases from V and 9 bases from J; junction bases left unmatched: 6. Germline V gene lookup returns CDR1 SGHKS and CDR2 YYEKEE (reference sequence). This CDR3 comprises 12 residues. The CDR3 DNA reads TGTGCCAGCATCACCCCTAGCGGTGAGCAGTTCTTC. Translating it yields CASITPSGEQFF.

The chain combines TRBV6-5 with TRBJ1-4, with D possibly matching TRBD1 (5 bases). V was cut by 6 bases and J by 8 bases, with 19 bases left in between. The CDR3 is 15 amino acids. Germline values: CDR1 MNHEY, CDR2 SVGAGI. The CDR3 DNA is TGTGCCAGCAGCCGGATTACGGGACTTGGGGAAAAACTGTTTTTT. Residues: CASSRITGLGEKLFF.

The CDR3 spells CASSKQGKANYGYTF. The CDR3 bases are TGTGCCAGCAGCAAACAGGGGAAGGCTAACTATGGCTACACCTTC. The rearrangement links TRBV11-2 to TRBJ1-2, with 7 bases lining up with TRBD1. CDR1 and CDR2 from the germline V gene are SGHAT and FQNNGV. This CDR3 spans 15 amino acids. Germline trimming cut 5 bases from V and 0 bases from J; bases unmatched to any gene: 6. The full variable domain, with the rest looked up from reference TRBV11-2 and TRBJ1-2, is EAGVAQSPRYKIIEKRQSVAFWCNPISGHATLYWYQQILGQGPKLLIQFQNNGVVDDSQLPKDRFSAERLKGVDSTLKIQPAKLEDSAVYLCASSKQGKANYGYTFGSGTRLTVV.

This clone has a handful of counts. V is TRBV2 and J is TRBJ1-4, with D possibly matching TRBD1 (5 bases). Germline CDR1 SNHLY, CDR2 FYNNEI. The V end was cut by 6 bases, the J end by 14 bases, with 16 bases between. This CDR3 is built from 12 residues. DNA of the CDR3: TGTGCCAGCAGAGAGTCGGGGGGATTGCTGTTTTTT. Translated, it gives CASRESGGLLFF.

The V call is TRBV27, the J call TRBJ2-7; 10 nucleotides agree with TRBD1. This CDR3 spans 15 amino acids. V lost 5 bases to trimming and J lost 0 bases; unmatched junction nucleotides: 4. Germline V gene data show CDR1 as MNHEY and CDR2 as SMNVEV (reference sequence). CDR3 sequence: CASSVRTGGSYEQYF. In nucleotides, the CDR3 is TGTGCCAGCAGTGTCCGGACAGGGGGCTCCTACGAGCAGTACTTC.

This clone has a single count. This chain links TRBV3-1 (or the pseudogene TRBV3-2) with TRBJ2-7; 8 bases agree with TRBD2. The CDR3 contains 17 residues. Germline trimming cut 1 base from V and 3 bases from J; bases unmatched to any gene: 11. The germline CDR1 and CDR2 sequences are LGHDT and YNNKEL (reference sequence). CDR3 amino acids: CASSQGPQGSGNYEQYF. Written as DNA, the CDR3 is TGTGCCAGCAGCCAAGGACCCCAGGGTAGCGGGAACTACGAGCAGTACTTC.

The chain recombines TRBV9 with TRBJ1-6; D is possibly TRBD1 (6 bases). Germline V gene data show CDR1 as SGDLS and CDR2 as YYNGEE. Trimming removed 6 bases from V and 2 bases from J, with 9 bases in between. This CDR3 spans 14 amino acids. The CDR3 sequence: CASNEGAYNSPLHF. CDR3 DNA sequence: TGTGCCAGCAATGAGGGGGCCTATAATTCACCCCTCCACTTT.

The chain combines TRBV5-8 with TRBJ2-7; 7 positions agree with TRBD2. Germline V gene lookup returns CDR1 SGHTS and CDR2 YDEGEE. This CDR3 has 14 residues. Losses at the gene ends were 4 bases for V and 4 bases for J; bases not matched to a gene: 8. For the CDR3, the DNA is TGTGCCAGCAGCCCCGGGACTACCCTATACGAGCAGTACTTC. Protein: CASSPGTTLYEQYF.

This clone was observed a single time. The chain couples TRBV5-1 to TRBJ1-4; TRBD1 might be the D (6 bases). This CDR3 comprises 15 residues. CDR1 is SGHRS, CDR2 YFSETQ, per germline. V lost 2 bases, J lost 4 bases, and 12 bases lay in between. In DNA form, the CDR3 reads TGCGCCAGCAGCTTCAAGGGACACCTTAATGAAAAACTGTTTTTT. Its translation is CASSFKGHLNEKLFF.

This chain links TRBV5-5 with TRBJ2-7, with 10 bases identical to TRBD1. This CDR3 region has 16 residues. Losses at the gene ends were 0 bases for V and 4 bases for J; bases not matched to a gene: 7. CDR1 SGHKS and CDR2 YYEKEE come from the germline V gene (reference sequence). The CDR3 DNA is TGTGCCAGCAGCTTGGTGGGGACAGGGGCAGCATACGAGCAGTACTTC. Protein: CASSLVGTGAAYEQYF.

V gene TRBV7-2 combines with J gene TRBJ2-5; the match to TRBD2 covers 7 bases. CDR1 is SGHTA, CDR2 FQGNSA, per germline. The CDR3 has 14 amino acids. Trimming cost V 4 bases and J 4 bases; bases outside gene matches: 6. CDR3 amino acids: CASSSTGTTETQYF. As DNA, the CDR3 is TGTGCCAGCAGCTCGACCGGGACTACAGAGACCCAGTACTTC. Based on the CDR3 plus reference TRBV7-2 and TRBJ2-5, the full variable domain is GAGVSQSPSNKVTEKGKDVELRCDPISGHTALYWYRQSLGQGLEFLIYFQGNSAPDKSGLPSDRFSAERTGGSVSTLTIQRTQQEDSAVYLCASSSTGTTETQYFGPGTRLLVL.